Here is one T cell receptor beta chain with its context. Original data processing: Quantification of nucleated cells was approximated via reference gene primer amplification. Measured with immunoSEQ multiplex PCR; TCRdb has only the in-frame clones, and not every one. That table is the source of V, J and clone size, and D and trimming were worked out from the DNA. This table has around 200,000 clones, 89% appearing once. The sample comes from a study of blood T cell repertoires in COVID-19. In the study overall: The origin of the acute and convalescent COVID-19 samples was the United States, Italy and Spain. PBMCs, B-cell-depleted T cells, or T cells were the source of the cDNA or gDNA that made up the material.

The CDR3 is made up of 15 amino acids. V lost 2 bases to trimming and J lost 3 bases, with 11 bases between them. CDR1 and CDR2 from the germline V gene are MNHEY and SVGAGI. Material: peripheral blood. This chain links TRBV6-5 with TRBJ1-5; D unresolved. The receptor was isolated from a man aged 40-50 years with acute or convalescent COVID-19. DNA for the CDR3: TGTGCCAGCAGTTACACGGCACTACCCAATCAGCCCCAGCATTTT. Its protein is CASSYTALPNQPQHF.